This T cell receptor (beta chain) was obtained from a study of T cells in Graves' hyperthyroidism and ophthalmopathy (dated by TCRdb to the late 2010s). For the wider study: Peripheral blood was collected at initial diagnosis, before any treatment. Thyroid tissue and blood T-cell repertoires from six Graves' hyperthyroidism patients were also compared in the study. The paper describes TCR Vbeta CDR3 sequencing of about 140 peripheral blood samples, made up of around 41 ophthalmopathy patients, some 80 hyperthyroidism patients and 17 progressor patients. Following sampling, methimazole starting at 30 mg daily was given to hyperthyroidism patients, and high-dose intravenous methylprednisolone was given to ophthalmopathy patients. The approximately 90 discovery patients were divided at random into training and test sets in a 7:3 ratio. An independent validation cohort of around 19 hyperthyroidism patients and about 16 patients who later progressed to ophthalmopathy tested prospective prediction of ophthalmopathy. To identify distinguishing TCR V-J signatures, a discovery cohort of about 100 patients was used, comprising 43 with Graves' ophthalmopathy and 57 with stable Graves' hyperthyroidism.

Study-level results and caveats: In cross-validation, a model built on a 13 V-J signature told ophthalmopathy apart from stable hyperthyroidism with approximately 90% sensitivity and about 81% specificity, and in testing the same model reached 80%/75%. Most expanded thyroid clonotypes (frequency above 0.001) were also detected in blood, suggesting blood repertoires may reflect thyroid immune responses. In validation, the model predicted progression to ophthalmopathy with about 71% sensitivity and less than 75% specificity, a median of about 6.7 months before onset. Sample size was not statistically predetermined, and investigators were not blinded to group allocation.

This clonotype occurred many times. The antigen it recognizes is unknown. Base qualities are not recorded, but no much larger clone differs from it by a single base. Graves' hyperthyroidism was defined as stable when no progression to ophthalmopathy occurred over 18 months of follow-up. The hyperthyroidism patients were between 18 and 65 years old and newly diagnosed, with a disease duration of less than 2 months. The study excluded patients with uncontrolled infections, other autoimmune diseases, pregnancy or lactation. Clinical symptoms, serum thyroxine and TRAb, thyroid ultrasound, and orbital computed tomography formed the basis for the diagnoses. Ficoll-Paque density gradient centrifugation was used to isolate PBMCs from around 10 ml of fresh peripheral blood. Total RNA was extracted with Trizol reagent, and quality was checked on an Agilent 2100 Bioanalyzer. TCR beta CDR3 regions were amplified from RNA transcripts. The first round of RT-PCR for the TCR CDR3 was performed with the HTBI primer set and the Qiagen OneStep RT-PCR kit. Libraries were constructed in a second round of multiplex PCR, after which size selection and purification were performed. Libraries were sequenced paired-end with 100 bp reads on an Illumina HiSeq2000. As for the authors' bioinformatics: SOAPnuke was used to process the raw data, removing reads that contained adapters or uncalled bases, had a mean Phred below 15, or lacked an exact match to the constant primer or identifier. High-quality paired reads were merged using COPE v1.2.5, and each unique nucleotide sequence was defined as a clonotype. MiTCR v1.1 was used to align the clonotypes against IMGT TRBV, TRBD and TRBJ reference segments. Analysis was restricted to V-J combinations with a frequency above 0.0001, which covered over 98% of repertoires. The TCS score was defined as the ratio of F50 (clonal expansion) to E x V (chaos), calculated using BLOSUM62-based TCRdist between CDR3 peptides within each V-J. Welch's t-statistics and random forest reduced around 550 V-J features to 13, which were used in a naive Bayes classifier (R e1071). Using fastp trimming at Q25 and MiXCR clonotype assembly, TCRdb reanalyzed the public sequencing data and kept in-frame beta chains. Under each unique CDR3 protein, matching rows form one entry showing the most common genes and DNA. Clone size and V and J calls follow TCRdb, not the original study. The sample contains around 340,000 distinct CDR3 sequences, 16% of them found a single time. The top ten clones comprise roughly 31% of the sample.

The CDR1 and CDR2 encoded by the germline V gene (reference sequence) are GTSNPN and SVGIG. The CDR3 covers 15 residues, taking in both the cysteine and the phenylalanine. CDR3 DNA is the only sequence kept; it has 45 bases, read in frame from the first base. Here V drops 0 bases and J drops 2 bases, and the junction holds 1 base not matched to any gene. The sequence joins TRBV30 to TRBJ2-3; 11 middle bases align to TRBD2. The specimen was blood. The clonotype originates from a man younger than 40 with Graves' hyperthyroidism. The DNA is TGTGCCTGGAGTGTACTAGCGGGAGCCACAGATACGCAGTATTTT. This codes for CAWSVLAGATDTQYF.